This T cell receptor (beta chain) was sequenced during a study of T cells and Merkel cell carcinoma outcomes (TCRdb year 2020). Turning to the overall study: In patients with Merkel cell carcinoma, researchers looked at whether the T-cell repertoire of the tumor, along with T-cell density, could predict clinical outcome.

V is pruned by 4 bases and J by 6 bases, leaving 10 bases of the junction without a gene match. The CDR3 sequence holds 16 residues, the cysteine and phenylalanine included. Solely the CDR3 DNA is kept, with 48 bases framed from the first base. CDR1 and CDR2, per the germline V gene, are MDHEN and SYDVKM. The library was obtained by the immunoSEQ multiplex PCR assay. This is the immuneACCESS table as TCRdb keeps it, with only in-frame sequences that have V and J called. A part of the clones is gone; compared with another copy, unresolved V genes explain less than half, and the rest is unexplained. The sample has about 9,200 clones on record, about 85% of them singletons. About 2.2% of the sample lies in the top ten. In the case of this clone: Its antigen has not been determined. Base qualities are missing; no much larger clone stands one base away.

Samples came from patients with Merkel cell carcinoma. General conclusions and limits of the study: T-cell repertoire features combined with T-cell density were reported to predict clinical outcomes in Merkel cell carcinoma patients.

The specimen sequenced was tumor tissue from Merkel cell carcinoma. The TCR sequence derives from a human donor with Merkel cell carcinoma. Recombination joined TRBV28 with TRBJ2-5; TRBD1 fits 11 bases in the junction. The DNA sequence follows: TGTGCCAGCAGTTGGATCCCGGGACAGGGGGGGAAGACCCAGTACTTC. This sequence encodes CASSWIPGQGGKTQYF. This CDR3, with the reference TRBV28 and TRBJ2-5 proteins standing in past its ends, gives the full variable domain DVKVTQSSRYLVKRTGEKVFLECVQDMDHENMFWYRQDPGLGLRLIYFSYDVKMKEKGDIPEGYSVSREKKERFSLILESASTNQTSMYLCASSWIPGQGGKTQYFGPGTRLLVL.